The clone carrying this T cell receptor beta chain was detected many times. Using MiXCR, TCRdb reanalyzed the PCR reads. The sample has some 17,000 clones, roughly 23% seen once. This entry comes from a study of metastatic and nonmetastatic thyroid tumors. For the study at large: Malignant thyroid and benign thyroid patients provided blood and tumor or nodule tissue whose repertoires were compared.

Each patient came to thyroid surgery without any prior treatment (of any kind). The CDR3 runs 16 residues. V lost 5 bases to trimming and J lost 1 base, with 12 bases between them. The germline CDR1 and CDR2 sequences are SGHAT and FQNNGV. This sequence joins TRBV11-2 and TRBJ2-6; maybe TRBD1 (5 bases). Sequenced: blood. This TCR was recovered from a male donor with papillary thyroid cancer or a benign thyroid nodule (not recorded which). Some clones in this sample may be carry-over from other donors' samples. The CDR3 DNA is TGTGCCAGCAGCCGAGACAGCTCTTCTGGGGCCAACGTCCTGACTTTC. Translated, it gives CASSRDSSSGANVLTF.